The 7 T cell receptor beta chains presented below share a single source sample, sequenced in a study of OX40 agonist ivuxolimab in advanced cancers. The table came from immunoSEQ multiplex PCR; TCRdb's copy has only in-frame clones and leaves some out. The sample carries approximately 37,000 clones, 65% to 80% recorded once. The sequencing used CD4+ or CD8+ T cells sorted from blood, collected in a trial of the OX40 agonist ivuxolimab. The receptors stem from an adult with an advanced solid tumor such as melanoma, head and neck, liver or kidney cancer.

This chain connects TRBV2 to TRBJ1-2; D not resolved. Trimming cost V 5 bases and J 0 bases, with 7 bases left between them. The germline V gene encodes CDR1 SNHLY and CDR2 FYNNEI. This CDR3 region has 13 residues. The CDR3 reads CASSLKANYGYTF. For the CDR3, the DNA is TGTGCCAGCAGTCTAAAAGCTAACTATGGCTACACCTTC.

V and J are TRBV6-1 and TRBJ2-7, with 11 bases identical to TRBD2. CDR3 size: 15 residues. CDR1 and CDR2 (germline): MNHNS, SASEGT. The junction had 6 bases not matched to a gene; V was cut back by 6 bases and J by 2 bases. The CDR3 coding sequence is TGTGCCAGCAGAGCAGGACTAGCGGGTACCTACGAGCAGTACTTC. Encoded protein: CASRAGLAGTYEQYF.

V gene TRBV7-2 combines with J gene TRBJ2-5; D uncertain. The CDR3 is 14 amino acids. Deletions cut 2 bases from V and 4 bases from J, with 11 bases between. Germline values: CDR1 SGHTA, CDR2 FQGNSA. This CDR3 is CASSLSRASETQYF. CDR3 coding DNA: TGTGCCAGCAGCTTATCAAGGGCATCAGAGACCCAGTACTTC.

J is TRBJ1-4 and V is TRBV19; D is unresolved. Germline V gives CDR1 LNHDA, CDR2 SQIVND (reference sequence). The CDR3 totals 13 residues. Trimming removed 6 bases from V and 8 bases from J, with 13 bases in between. CDR3 in amino acids: CASRRRLEEKLFF. The CDR3 region has the DNA TGTGCCAGTAGGCGTCGCTTGGAGGAAAAACTGTTTTTT.

With respect to this clone: Other DNA sequences in this specimen translate into the identical CDR3. The rearrangement links TRBV27 to TRBJ1-1; D is ambiguous. Germline CDR1 and CDR2: MNHEY and SMNVEV (reference sequence). Trimming removed 3 bases from V and 1 base from J, with 6 bases in between. The CDR3 consists of 13 residues. The CDR3 loop reads CASSLYRNTEAFF. The CDR3 DNA reads TGTGCCAGCAGTTTGTATCGGAACACTGAAGCTTTCTTT.

This chain joins TRBV4-1 and TRBJ2-1; weak D call: TRBD1 (5 bases). The V end was cut by 6 bases, the J end by 3 bases, with 18 bases between. Germline V gives CDR1 MGHRA, CDR2 YSYEKL. The CDR3 loop spans 16 amino acids. CDR3 sequence (DNA): TGCGCCAGCAGGTTTATGGGGCGGCAACACTACAATGAGCAGTTCTTC. As protein: CASRFMGRQHYNEQFF.

The chain uses TRBV7-2 and TRBJ2-5; D may be TRBD2 (5 bases). Between the trimmed V and J ends, which lost 5 bases and 4 bases, there was a span of 14 bases. The CDR3 contains 14 residues. CDR1 is SGHTA and CDR2 is FQGNSA in the germline V gene. CDR3 DNA: TGTGCCAGCAGCCCAGAACTAGTGTCAGAGACCCAGTACTTC. This codes for CASSPELVSETQYF. The complete variable domain, with remaining parts taken from reference TRBV7-2 and TRBJ2-5, reads GAGVSQSPSNKVTEKGKDVELRCDPISGHTALYWYRQSLGQGLEFLIYFQGNSAPDKSGLPSDRFSAERTGGSVSTLTIQRTQQEDSAVYLCASSPELVSETQYFGPGTRLLVL.